These 5 T cell receptor beta chains originate from one sample sequenced in a study of T cell responses to AZD1222 COVID-19 vaccine. Only in-frame clones appear in the TCRdb table, and some are missing; sequencing was by immunoSEQ multiplex PCR. The repertoire holds some 150,000 clones, roughly nine tenths seen once, with around 1.6% in the top ten. The specimen was peripheral blood, collected on day 0 of AZD1222 vaccination. These receptors all come from an adult in good health.

The chain uses TRBV6-2 or TRBV6-3 and TRBJ1-3; D not resolved. Germline CDR1 MNHEY, CDR2 SVGEGT. The CDR3 runs 15 residues. The V end was cut by 0 bases, the J end by 0 bases, with 6 bases between. CDR3 in amino acids: CASSYSPSSGNTIYF. The CDR3, as DNA: TGTGCCAGCAGTTACTCGCCCAGCTCTGGAAACACCATATATTTT.

V is TRBV6-5 and J is TRBJ2-1, with TRBD1 matching 7 bases. The junction had 11 bases not matched to a gene; V was cut back by 6 bases and J by 6 bases. CDR3 length equals 15 residues. Germline V gene lookup returns CDR1 MNHEY and CDR2 SVGAGI. This CDR3 reads CASRRQGSLANEQFF. CDR3 sequence (DNA): TGTGCCAGCAGGCGACAGGGATCTTTAGCCAATGAGCAGTTCTTC.

The chain uses TRBV5-1 and TRBJ2-7; the D gene is possibly TRBD1 (6 bases). The CDR3 loop spans 14 amino acids. Trimming took 0 bases from V and 5 from J, leaving 12 bases between them. The V gene's germline CDR1 is SGHRS and CDR2 YFSETQ. The CDR3 here is CASSLVGAGDEQYF. CDR3 nucleotide sequence: TGCGCCAGCAGCTTGGTGGGGGCCGGCGACGAGCAGTACTTC.

The chain combines TRBV5-1 with TRBJ2-1, with TRBD2 matching over 9 bases. Germline loops: CDR1 SGHRS, CDR2 YFSETQ. The CDR3 totals 16 residues. Trimming cost V 4 bases and J 4 bases; bases outside gene matches: 9. Here the CDR3 reads CASSPTSRGGYNEQFF. The CDR3 DNA is TGCGCCAGCAGCCCAACCTCGCGGGGGGGATACAATGAGCAGTTCTTC.

The chain couples TRBV5-6 to TRBJ2-3, with D possibly being TRBD1 (5 bases). CDR3 length: 14 residues. Germline values: CDR1 SGHDT, CDR2 YYEEEE. The V end lost 8 bases, the J end lost 3 bases, and 16 bases lay between the germline ends. The CDR3 DNA follows: TGTGCCAGTCGCCCCCAGGGAAGGACAGATACGCAGTATTTT. This sequence encodes CASRPQGRTDTQYF.